This T cell receptor beta chain was retrieved from a study of blood T cell repertoires in COVID-19. Methods used by the authors: Reference gene primer amplification yielded estimated nucleated cell counts. Libraries were prepared by immunoSEQ multiplex PCR; TCRdb keeps only in-frame clonotypes and omits some of them. V, J and clone size are taken as reported in that table, and D and trimming were inferred from the DNA itself. The repertoire has roughly 200,000 clones, approximately 80% of them found once; the top ten carry roughly 8.7%. V was pared by 3 bases and J by 8 bases, with 16 bases between. The CDR3 totals 14 residues. CDR1 and CDR2 (germline): MNHNS, SASEGT.

This TCR was recovered from a woman aged 50 to 60 with active or convalescent COVID-19. Sequencing was performed on peripheral blood. V and J are TRBV6-1 and TRBJ1-2; no definite D call. The CDR3 spells CASSDPTGREGYTF. CDR3 coding DNA: TGTGCCAGCAGTGACCCCACCGGGAGGGAGGGCTACACCTTC.